This TCR beta chain was profiled in a study of T cells in localized non-small cell lung cancer. In this sample, this clone is medium-sized (0.01 to 0.1%). Its specificity is unknown. Study-level points and caveats: A median about 56 of the top 100 tumor clones appeared in adjacent lung. The greatest T cell clonality was found in uninvolved adjacent lung (higher than in tumor). Heterogeneity cannot be ruled out, as sequencing used one tumor region only.

The table came from immunoSEQ multiplex PCR; TCRdb's copy has only in-frame clones and leaves some out. The table includes 31,000 or so clones, roughly 75% detected once. The CDR3 contains 15 residues. Germline V gene data show CDR1 as MGHRA and CDR2 as YSYEKL. The V gene lost 1 base and the J gene lost 2 bases, with 12 bases spanning the gap. This chain uses TRBV4-1 with TRBJ2-7; unclear D gene. The sample was peripheral blood, taken before any cancer treatment. The TCR originated in an older male donor with stage III squamous cell lung carcinoma. This CDR3 reads CASSQGYPTAYEQYF. In DNA form, the CDR3 reads TGCGCCAGCAGCCAAGGATATCCAACAGCCTACGAGCAGTACTTC.